This T cell receptor beta chain was sequenced for a study of neurological immune-mediated disorders. Points from the study as a whole: In HTLV-1-associated myelopathy, TCR clonal expansion was greatest, whereas multiple sclerosis had the least, falling below healthy controls.

This clonotype was counted at least ten times. Its target is unknown. The cDNA came from 5'RACE, which used 10-nucleotide random UMIs. Each CDR3 protein gets one entry after TCRdb re-called the 5' RACE reads with MiXCR. The profile shows about 48,000 distinct CDR3 sequences, about 9.4% of them singletons. Stored at -80 C, 2 million PBMCs were the source of the unsorted libraries. V lost 2 bases, J lost 0 bases, and 10 bases stayed unmatched. This CDR3 region has 18 residues. The origin of this receptor is a woman aged 40 to 50 with HTLV-1-associated myelopathy (HAM/TSP). Sequenced sample: PBMCs. This chain connects TRBV12-3 or TRBV12-4 to TRBJ1-3; 7 positions match TRBD1. CDR3 sequence: CASSLRLGQTFSGNTIYF. CDR3 DNA sequence: TGTGCCAGCAGTTTAAGGCTGGGACAGACCTTCTCTGGAAACACCATATATTTT.